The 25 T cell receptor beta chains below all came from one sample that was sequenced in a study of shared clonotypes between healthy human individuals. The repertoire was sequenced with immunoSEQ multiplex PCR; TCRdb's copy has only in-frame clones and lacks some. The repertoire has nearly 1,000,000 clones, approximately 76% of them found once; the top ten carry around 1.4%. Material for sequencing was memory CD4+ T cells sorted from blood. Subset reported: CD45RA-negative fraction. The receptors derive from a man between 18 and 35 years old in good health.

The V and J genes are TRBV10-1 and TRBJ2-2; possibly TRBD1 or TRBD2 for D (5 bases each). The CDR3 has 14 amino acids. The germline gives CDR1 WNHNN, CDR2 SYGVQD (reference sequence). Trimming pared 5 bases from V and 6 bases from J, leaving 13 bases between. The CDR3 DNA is TGCGCCAGCAGTCCGGGACGCCGGGCCGGGGAGCTGTTTTTT. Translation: CASSPGRRAGELFF.

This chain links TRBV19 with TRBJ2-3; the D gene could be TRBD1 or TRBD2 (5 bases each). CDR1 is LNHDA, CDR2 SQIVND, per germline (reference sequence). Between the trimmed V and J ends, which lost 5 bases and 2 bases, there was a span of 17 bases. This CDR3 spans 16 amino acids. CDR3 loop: CASSQWAGRVTDTQYF. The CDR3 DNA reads TGTGCCAGTAGTCAGTGGGCAGGGAGAGTCACAGATACGCAGTATTTT.

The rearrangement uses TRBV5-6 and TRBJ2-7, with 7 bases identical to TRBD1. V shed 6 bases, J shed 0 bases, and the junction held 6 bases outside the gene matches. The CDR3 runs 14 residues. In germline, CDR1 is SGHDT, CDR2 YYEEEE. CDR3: CASTETGTSYEQYF. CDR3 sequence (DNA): TGTGCCAGCACCGAGACAGGGACCTCCTACGAGCAGTACTTC.

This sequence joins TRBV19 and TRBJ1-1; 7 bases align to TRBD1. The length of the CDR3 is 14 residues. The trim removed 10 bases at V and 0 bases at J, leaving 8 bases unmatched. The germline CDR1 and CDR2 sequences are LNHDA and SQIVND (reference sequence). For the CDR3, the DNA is TGTGCCACCCGGGACAGCAGTATGAACACTGAAGCTTTCTTT. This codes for CATRDSSMNTEAFF. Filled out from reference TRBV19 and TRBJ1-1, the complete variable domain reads DGGITQSPKYLFRKEGQNVTLSCEQNLNHDAMYWYRQDPGQGLRLIYYSQIVNDFQKGDIAEGYSVSREKKESFPLTVTSAQKNPTAFYLCATRDSSMNTEAFFGQGTRLTVV.

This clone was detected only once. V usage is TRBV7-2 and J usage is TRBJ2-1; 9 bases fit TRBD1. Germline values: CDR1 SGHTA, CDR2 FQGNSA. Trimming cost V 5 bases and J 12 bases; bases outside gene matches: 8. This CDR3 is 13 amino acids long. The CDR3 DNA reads TGTGCCAGCAGCCTGGGACAGGGAAGTTTGCAGTTCTTC. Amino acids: CASSLGQGSLQFF. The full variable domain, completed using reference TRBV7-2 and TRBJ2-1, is GAGVSQSPSNKVTEKGKDVELRCDPISGHTALYWYRQSLGQGLEFLIYFQGNSAPDKSGLPSDRFSAERTGGSVSTLTIQRTQQEDSAVYLCASSLGQGSLQFFGPGTRLTVL.

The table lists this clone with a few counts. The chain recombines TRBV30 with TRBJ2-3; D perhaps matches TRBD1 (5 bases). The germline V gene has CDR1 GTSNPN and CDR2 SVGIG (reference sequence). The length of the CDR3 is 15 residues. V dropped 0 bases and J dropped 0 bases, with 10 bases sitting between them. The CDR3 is CAWSVRTFSTDTQYF. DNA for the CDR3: TGTGCCTGGAGTGTCAGGACATTTAGCACAGATACGCAGTATTTT.

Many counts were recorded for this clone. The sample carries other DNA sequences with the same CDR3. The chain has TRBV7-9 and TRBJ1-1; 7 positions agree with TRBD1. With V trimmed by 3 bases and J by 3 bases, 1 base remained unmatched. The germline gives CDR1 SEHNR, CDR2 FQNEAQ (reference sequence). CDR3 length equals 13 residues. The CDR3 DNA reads TGTGCCAGCAGCTTTGGGACAGACACTGAAGCTTTCTTT. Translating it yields CASSFGTDTEAFF. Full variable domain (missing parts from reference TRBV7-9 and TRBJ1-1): DTGVSQNPRHKITKRGQNVTFRCDPISEHNRLYWYRQTLGQGPEFLTYFQNEAQLEKSRLLSDRFSAERPKGSFSTLEIQRTEQGDSAMYLCASSFGTDTEAFFGQGTRLTVV.

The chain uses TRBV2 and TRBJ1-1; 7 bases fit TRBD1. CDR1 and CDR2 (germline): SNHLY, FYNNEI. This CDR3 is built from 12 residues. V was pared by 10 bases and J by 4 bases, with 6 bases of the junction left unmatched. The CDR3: CAIQQGGTEAFF. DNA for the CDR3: TGTGCCATCCAGCAGGGGGGCACTGAAGCTTTCTTT.

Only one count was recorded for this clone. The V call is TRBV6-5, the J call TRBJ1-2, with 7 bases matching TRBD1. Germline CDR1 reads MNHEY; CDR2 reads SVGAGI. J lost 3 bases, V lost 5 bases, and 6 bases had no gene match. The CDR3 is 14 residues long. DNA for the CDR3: TGTGCCAGCAGTGCCCTCGGGACAGACTATGGCTACACCTTC. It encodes CASSALGTDYGYTF.

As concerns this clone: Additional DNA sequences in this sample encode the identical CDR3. Here the CDR3 DNA reads TGTGCCAGCTCACTGGGCGGGTACGAGCAGTACTTC. Encoded protein: CASSLGGYEQYF. The rearrangement links TRBV18 to TRBJ2-7; tentatively, D is TRBD2 (5 bases). V was cut by 4 bases and J by 4 bases, with 8 bases left in between. This CDR3 is 12 amino acids long. The V gene's germline CDR1 is KGHSH and CDR2 LQKENI.

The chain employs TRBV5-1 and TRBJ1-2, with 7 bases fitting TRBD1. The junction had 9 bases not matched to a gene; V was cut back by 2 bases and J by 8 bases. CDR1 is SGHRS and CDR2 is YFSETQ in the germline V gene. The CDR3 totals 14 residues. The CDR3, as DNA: TGCGCCAGCAGCTTAGACAGGGCGATCAGCGGCTACACCTTC. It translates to CASSLDRAISGYTF. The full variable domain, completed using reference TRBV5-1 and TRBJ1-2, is KAGVTQTPRYLIKTRGQQVTLSCSPISGHRSVSWYQQTPGQGLQFLFEYFSETQRNKGNFPGRFSGRQFSNSRSEMNVSTLELGDSALYLCASSLDRAISGYTFGSGTRLTVV.

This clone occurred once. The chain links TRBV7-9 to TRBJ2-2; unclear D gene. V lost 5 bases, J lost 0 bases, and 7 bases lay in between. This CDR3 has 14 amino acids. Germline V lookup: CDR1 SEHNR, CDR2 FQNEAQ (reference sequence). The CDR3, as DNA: TGTGCCAGCAGCACCTTCACGAACACCGGGGAGCTGTTTTTT. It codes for CASSTFTNTGELFF.

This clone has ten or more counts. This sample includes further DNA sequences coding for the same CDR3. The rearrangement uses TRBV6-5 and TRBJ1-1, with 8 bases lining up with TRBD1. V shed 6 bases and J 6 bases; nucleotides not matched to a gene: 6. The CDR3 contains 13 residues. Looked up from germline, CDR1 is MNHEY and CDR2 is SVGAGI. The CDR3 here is CASSSPDRAEAFF. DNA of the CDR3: TGTGCCAGCAGCTCCCCGGACAGGGCTGAAGCTTTCTTT.

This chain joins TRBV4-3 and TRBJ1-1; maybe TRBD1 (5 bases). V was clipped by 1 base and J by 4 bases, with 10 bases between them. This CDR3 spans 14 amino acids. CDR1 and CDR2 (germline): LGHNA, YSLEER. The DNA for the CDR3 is TGCGCCAGCAGCCAAGGGGGCGCAGGCACTGAAGCTTTCTTT. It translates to CASSQGGAGTEAFF.

The CDR3 protein is CASSLAPLSGATNTGELFF. In nucleotides, the CDR3 is TGTGCCAGCAGCTTAGCTCCTCTATCAGGAGCCACGAACACCGGGGAGCTGTTTTTT. The genes are TRBV7-9 and TRBJ2-2, with D unclear. Deletions cut 0 bases from V and 0 bases from J, with 17 bases between. CDR1 and CDR2 from the germline V gene are SEHNR and FQNEAQ (reference sequence). CDR3 length equals 19 residues.

As DNA, the CDR3 is TGTGCCAGCAGCTTAGGACTAGCGGGAGGCCGCTCCTACGAGCAGTACTTC. Residues: CASSLGLAGGRSYEQYF. The chain carries TRBV7-8 and TRBJ2-7, with 13 bases identical to TRBD2. The CDR3 consists of 17 residues. The V segment lost 1 base and the J segment 0 bases; nucleotides outside the gene matches: 3. CDR1 and CDR2 (germline): SGHVS, FQNEAQ.

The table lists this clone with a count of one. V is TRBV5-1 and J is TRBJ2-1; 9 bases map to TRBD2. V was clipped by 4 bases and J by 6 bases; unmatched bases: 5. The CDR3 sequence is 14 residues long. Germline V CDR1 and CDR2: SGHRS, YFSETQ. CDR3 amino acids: CASSPRLAANEQFF. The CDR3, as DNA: TGCGCCAGCAGCCCGAGACTAGCGGCCAATGAGCAGTTCTTC.

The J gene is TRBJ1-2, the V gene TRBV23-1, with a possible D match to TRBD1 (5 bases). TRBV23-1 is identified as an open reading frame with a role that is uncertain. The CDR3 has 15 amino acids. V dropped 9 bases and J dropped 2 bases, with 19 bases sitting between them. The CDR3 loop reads CARVTYRRDNYGYTF. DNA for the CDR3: TGCGCCAGAGTCACCTATCGCAGGGACAACTATGGCTACACCTTC.

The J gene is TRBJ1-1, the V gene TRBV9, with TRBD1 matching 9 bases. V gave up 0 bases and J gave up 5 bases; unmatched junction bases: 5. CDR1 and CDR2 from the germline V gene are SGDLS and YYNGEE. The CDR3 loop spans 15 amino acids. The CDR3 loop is CASSVATGGETEAFF. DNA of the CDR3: TGTGCCAGCAGCGTAGCAACAGGGGGCGAGACTGAAGCTTTCTTT.

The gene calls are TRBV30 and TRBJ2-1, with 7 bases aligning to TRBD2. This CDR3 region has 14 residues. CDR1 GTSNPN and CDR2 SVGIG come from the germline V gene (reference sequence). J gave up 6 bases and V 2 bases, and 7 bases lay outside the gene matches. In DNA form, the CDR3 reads TGTGCCTGGAGTTGGGGGGGAGAGGGCAATGAGCAGTTCTTC. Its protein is CAWSWGGEGNEQFF.

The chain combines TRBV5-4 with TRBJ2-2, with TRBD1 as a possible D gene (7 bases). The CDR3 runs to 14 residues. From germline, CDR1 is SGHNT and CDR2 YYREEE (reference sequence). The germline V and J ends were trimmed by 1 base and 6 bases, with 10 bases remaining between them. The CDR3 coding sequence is TGTGCCAGCAGCTTGACAGGGGAGGCCGGGGAGCTGTTTTTT. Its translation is CASSLTGEAGELFF.

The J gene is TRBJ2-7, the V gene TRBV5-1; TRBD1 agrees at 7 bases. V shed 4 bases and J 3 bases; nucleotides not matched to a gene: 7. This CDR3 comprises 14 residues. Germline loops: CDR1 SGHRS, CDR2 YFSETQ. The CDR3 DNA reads TGCGCCAGCAGCCGGACAGGCGCCCTCTACGAGCAGTACTTC. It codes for CASSRTGALYEQYF.

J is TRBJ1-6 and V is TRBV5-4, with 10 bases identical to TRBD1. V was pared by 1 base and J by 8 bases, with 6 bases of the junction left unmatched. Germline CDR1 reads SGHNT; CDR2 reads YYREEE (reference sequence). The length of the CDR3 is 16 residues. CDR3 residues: CASSLMTGGGDSPLHF. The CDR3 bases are TGTGCCAGCAGCTTGATGACAGGGGGCGGTGATTCACCCCTCCACTTT.

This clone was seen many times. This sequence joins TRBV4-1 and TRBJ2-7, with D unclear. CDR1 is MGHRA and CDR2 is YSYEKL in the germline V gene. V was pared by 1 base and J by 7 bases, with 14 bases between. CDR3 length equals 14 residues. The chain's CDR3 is CASSQVLPPVEQYF. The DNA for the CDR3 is TGCGCCAGCAGCCAAGTTCTACCGCCTGTTGAGCAGTACTTC.

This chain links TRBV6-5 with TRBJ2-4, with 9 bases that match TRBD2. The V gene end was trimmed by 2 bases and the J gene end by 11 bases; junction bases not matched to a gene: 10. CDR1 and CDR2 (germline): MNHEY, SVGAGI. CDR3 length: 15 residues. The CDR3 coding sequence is TGTGCCAGCAGTTACGCTGCGGGAGGGCCGCAGTTTCAGTACTTC. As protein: CASSYAAGGPQFQYF.